The clone carrying this TCR beta chain was seen only once. Antigen unknown. Other DNA sequences in this specimen translate into the identical CDR3. TCRdb keeps only in-frame clones here, not all; method: immunoSEQ multiplex PCR. Here the sample spans 100,000 to 150,000 clones, 88% being singletons. This entry is derived from a study of T cell responses to AZD1222 COVID-19 vaccine. Study findings and constraints: AZD1222 recipients seropositive at baseline numbered only 5 to 7. The CD4 TCRs associated with vaccination extended across spike and predominated at 160-218 and 743-854. It should be noted that donors were predominantly white British and more often female, and clonal diversity was possibly underestimated.

The CDR3 covers 13 residues. Germline assignment: CDR1 SGHAT and CDR2 FQNNGV. The V gene lost 0 bases and the J gene lost 7 bases, with 9 bases spanning the gap. The sequence came from an adult in good health. The sequencing used peripheral blood, collected on day 0 of AZD1222 vaccination. V and J are TRBV11-2 and TRBJ1-1; D perhaps matches TRBD1 (5 bases). The CDR3 is CASSLDRGGEAFF. The CDR3 bases are TGTGCCAGCAGCTTAGATCGGGGGGGTGAAGCTTTCTTT.